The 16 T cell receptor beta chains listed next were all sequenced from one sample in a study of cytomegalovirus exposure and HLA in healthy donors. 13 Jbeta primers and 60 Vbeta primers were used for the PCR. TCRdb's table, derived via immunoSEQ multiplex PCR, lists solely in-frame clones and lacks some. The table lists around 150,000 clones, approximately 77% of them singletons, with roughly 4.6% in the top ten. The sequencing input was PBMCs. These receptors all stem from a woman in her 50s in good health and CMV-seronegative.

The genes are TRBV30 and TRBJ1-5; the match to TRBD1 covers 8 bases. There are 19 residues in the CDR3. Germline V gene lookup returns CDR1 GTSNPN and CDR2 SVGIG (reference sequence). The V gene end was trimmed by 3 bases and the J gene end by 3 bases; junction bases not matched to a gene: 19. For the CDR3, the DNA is TGTGCCTGGAGCGGGACGGACAGGGTATTCTCTCGCCACAATCAGCCCCAGCATTTT. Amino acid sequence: CAWSGTDRVFSRHNQPQHF.

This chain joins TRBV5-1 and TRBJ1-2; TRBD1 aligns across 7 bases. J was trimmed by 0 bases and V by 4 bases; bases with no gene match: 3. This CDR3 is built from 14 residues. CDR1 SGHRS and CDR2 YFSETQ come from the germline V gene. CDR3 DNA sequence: TGCGCCAGCAGCCCTGGGACAGCTAACTATGGCTACACCTTC. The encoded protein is CASSPGTANYGYTF. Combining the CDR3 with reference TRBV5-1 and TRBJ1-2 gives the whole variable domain KAGVTQTPRYLIKTRGQQVTLSCSPISGHRSVSWYQQTPGQGLQFLFEYFSETQRNKGNFPGRFSGRQFSNSRSEMNVSTLELGDSALYLCASSPGTANYGYTFGSGTRLTVV.

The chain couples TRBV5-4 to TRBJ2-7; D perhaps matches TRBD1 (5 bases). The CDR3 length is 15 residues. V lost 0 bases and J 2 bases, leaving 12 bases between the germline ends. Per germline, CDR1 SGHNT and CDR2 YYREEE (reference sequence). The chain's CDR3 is CASSLATGSTYEQYF. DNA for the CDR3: TGTGCCAGCAGCTTGGCCACAGGTTCGACCTACGAGCAGTACTTC.

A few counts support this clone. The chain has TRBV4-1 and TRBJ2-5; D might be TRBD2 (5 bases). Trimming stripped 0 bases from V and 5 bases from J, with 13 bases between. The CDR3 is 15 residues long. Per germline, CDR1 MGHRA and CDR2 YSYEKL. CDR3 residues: CASSQDSTGMETQYF. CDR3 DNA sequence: TGCGCCAGCAGCCAAGATTCCACGGGAATGGAGACCCAGTACTTC.

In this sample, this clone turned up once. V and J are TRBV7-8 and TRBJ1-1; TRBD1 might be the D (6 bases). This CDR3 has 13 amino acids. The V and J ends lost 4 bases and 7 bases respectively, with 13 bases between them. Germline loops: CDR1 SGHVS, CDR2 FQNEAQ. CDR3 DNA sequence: TGTGCCAGCAGCTATACAGGGATCGGTGAAGCTTTCTTT. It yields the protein CASSYTGIGEAFF.

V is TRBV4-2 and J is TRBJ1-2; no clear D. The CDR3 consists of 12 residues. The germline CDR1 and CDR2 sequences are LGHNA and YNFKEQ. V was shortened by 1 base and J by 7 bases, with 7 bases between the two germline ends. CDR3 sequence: CASSQVLSGYTF. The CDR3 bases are TGTGCCAGCAGCCAAGTTCTGAGTGGCTACACCTTC.

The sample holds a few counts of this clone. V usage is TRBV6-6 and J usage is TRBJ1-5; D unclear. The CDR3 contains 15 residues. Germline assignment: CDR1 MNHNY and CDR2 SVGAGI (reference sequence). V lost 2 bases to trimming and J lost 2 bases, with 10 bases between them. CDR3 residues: CASSYGREGNQPQHF. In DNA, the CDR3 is TGTGCCAGCAGTTACGGAAGGGAGGGCAATCAGCCCCAGCATTTT.

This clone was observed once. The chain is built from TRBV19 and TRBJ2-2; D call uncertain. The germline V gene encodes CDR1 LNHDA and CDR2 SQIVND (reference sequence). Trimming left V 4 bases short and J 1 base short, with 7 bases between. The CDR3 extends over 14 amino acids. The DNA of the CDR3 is TGTGCCAGTAGTACACAGCTGAACACCGGGGAGCTGTTTTTT. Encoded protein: CASSTQLNTGELFF. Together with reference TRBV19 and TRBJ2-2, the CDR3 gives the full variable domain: DGGITQSPKYLFRKEGQNVTLSCEQNLNHDAMYWYRQDPGQGLRLIYYSQIVNDFQKGDIAEGYSVSREKKESFPLTVTSAQKNPTAFYLCASSTQLNTGELFFGEGSRLTVL.

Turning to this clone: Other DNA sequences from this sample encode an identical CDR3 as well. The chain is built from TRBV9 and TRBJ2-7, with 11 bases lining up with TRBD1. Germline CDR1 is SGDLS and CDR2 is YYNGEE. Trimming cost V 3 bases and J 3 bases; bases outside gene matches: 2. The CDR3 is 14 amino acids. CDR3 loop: CASSAGQGGYEQYF. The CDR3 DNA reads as TGTGCCAGCAGCGCGGGACAGGGGGGCTACGAGCAGTACTTC.

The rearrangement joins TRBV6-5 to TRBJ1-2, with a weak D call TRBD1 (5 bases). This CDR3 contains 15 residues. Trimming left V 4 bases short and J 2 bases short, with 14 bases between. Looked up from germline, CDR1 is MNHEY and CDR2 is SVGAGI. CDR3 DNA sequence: TGTGCCAGCAGTTCCGAGACAGCGATGAACTATGGCTACACCTTC. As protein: CASSSETAMNYGYTF.

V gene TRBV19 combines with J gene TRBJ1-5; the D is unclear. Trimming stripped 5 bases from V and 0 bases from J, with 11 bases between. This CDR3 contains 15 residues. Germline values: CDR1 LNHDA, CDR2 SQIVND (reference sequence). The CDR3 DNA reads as TGTGCCAGTAGTTTTGCGGATTTTAGCAATCAGCCCCAGCATTTT. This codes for CASSFADFSNQPQHF.

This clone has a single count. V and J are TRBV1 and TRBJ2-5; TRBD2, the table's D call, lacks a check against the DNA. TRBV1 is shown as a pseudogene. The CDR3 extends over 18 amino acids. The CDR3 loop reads CTSSQVLSGGAEQETQYF. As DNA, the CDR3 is TGCACCAGCAGCCAAGTCCTTAGCGGGGGGGCTGAGCAAGAGACCCAGTACTTC.

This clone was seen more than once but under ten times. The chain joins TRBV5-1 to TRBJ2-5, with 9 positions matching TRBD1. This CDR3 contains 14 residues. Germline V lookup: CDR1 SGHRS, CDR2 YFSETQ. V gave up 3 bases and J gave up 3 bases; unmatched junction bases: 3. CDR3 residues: CASSSRQGEETQYF. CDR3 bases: TGCGCCAGCAGCTCCCGACAGGGGGAAGAGACCCAGTACTTC.

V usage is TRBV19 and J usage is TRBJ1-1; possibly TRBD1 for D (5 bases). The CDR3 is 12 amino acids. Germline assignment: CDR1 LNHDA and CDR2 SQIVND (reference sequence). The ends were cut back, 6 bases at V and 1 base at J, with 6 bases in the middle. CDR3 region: CASSQGNTEAFF. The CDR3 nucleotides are TGTGCCAGTAGCCAGGGGAACACTGAAGCTTTCTTT.

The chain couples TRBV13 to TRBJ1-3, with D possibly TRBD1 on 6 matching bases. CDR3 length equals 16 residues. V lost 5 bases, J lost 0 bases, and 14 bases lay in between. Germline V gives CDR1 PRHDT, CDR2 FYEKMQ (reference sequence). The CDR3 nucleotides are TGTGCCAGCAGCAGCTCGACAGGTCGCTCTGGAAACACCATATATTTT. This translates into CASSSSTGRSGNTIYF.

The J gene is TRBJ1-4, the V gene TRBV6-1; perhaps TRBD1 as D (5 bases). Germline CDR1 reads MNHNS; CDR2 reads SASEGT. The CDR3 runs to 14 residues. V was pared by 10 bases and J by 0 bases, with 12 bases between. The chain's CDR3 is CATNRGSTNEKLFF. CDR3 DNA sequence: TGTGCCACCAACCGGGGGTCAACTAATGAAAAACTGTTTTTT.